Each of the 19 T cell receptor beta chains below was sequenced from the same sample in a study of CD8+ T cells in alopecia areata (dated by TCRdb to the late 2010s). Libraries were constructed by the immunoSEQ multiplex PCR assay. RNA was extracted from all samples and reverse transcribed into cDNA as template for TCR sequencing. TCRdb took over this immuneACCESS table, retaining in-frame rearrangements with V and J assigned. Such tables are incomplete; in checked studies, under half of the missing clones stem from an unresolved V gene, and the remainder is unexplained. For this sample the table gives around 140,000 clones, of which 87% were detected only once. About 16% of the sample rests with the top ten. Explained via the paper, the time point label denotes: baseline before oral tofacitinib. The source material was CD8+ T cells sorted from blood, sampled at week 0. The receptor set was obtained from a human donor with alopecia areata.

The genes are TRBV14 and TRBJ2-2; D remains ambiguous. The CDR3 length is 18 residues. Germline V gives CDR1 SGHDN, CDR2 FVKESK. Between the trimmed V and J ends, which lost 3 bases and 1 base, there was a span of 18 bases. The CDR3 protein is CASSQGVTSYWNTGELFF. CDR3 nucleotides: TGTGCCAGCAGCCAGGGTGTTACCAGCTATTGGAACACCGGGGAGCTGTTTTTT.

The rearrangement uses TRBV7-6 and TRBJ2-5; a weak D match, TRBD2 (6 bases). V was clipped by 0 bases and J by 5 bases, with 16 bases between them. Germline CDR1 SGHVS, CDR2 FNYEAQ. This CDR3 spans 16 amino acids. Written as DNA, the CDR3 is TGTGCCAGCAGCTTAGCGCTCGTGGGAGGCCAGGAGACCCAGTACTTC. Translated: CASSLALVGGQETQYF.

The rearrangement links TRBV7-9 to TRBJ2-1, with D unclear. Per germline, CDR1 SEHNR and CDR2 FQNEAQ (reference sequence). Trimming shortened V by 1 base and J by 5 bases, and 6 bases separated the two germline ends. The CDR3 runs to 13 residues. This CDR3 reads CASSLVANNEQFF. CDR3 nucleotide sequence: TGTGCCAGCAGCTTAGTAGCAAACAATGAGCAGTTCTTC.

In DNA, the CDR3 is TGTGCCAGCAGCCAATACACAGGGGGTGCCACTGAAGCTTTCTTT. Its translation: CASSQYTGGATEAFF. The chain combines TRBV4-2 with TRBJ1-1, with 8 bases identical to TRBD1. The junction had 6 bases not matched to a gene; V was cut back by 2 bases and J by 4 bases. This CDR3 comprises 15 residues. Germline V gene sequence: CDR1 LGHNA, CDR2 YNFKEQ.

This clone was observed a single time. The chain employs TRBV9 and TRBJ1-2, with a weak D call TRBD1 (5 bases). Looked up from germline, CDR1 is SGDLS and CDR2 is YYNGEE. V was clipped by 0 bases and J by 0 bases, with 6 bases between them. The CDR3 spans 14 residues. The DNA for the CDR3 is TGTGCCAGCAGCGTAGGGGGCCCTAACTATGGCTACACCTTC. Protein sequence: CASSVGGPNYGYTF.

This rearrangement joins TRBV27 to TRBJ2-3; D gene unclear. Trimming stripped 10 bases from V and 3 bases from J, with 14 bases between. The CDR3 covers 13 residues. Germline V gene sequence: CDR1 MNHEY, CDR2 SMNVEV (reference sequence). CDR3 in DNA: TGTGCCACCTCCCTATGGGTGACAGATACGCAGTATTTT. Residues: CATSLWVTDTQYF.

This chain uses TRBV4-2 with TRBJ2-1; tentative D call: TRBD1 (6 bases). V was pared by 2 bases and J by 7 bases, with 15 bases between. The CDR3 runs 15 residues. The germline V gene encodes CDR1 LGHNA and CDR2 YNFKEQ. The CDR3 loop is CASSQQGPTCNEQFF. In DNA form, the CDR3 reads TGTGCCAGCAGCCAACAGGGGCCCACATGTAATGAGCAGTTCTTC.

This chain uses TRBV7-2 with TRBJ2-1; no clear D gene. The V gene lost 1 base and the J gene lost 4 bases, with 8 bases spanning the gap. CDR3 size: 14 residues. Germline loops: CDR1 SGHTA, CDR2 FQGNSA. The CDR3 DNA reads TGTGCCAGCAGCTTAGGCGGAGAGTACAATGAGCAGTTCTTC. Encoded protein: CASSLGGEYNEQFF.

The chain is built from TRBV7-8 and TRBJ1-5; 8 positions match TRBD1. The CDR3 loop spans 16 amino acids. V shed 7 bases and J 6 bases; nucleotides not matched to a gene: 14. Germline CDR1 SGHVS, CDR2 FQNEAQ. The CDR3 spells CASNLGTDRGGQPQHF. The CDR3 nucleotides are TGTGCCAGCAACCTAGGGACCGACAGGGGTGGTCAGCCCCAGCATTTT.

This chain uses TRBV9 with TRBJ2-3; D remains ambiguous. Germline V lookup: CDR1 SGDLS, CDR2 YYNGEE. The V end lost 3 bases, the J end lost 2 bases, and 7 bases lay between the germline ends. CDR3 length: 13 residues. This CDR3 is CASSGRATDTQYF. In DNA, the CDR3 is TGTGCCAGCAGCGGGCGAGCCACAGATACGCAGTATTTT. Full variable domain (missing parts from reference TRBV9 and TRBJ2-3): DSGVTQTPKHLITATGQRVTLRCSPRSGDLSVYWYQQSLDQGLQFLIQYYNGEERAKGNILERFSAQQFPDLHSELNLSSLELGDSALYFCASSGRATDTQYFGPGTRLTVL.

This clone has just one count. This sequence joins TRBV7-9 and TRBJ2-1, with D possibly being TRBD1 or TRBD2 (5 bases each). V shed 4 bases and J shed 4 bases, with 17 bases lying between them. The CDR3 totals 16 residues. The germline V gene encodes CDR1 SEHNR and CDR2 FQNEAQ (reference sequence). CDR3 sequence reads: CASSSIRGAGYNEQFF. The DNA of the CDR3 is TGTGCCAGCAGCTCCATAAGGGGAGCTGGGTACAATGAGCAGTTCTTC.

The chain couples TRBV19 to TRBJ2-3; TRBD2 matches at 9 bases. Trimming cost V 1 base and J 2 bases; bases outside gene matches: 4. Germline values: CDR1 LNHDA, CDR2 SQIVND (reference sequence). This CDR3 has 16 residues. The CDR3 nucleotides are TGTGCCAGTAGTATAGTTGGCGGGAGGGCCACAGATACGCAGTATTTT. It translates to CASSIVGGRATDTQYF.

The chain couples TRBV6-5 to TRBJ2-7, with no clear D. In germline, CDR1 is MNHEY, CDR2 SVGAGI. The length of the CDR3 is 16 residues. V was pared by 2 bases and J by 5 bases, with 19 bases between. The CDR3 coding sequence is TGTGCCAGCAGTTACGGTTTGGTGAAGGGAAGGCACGAGCAGTACTTC. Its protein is CASSYGLVKGRHEQYF.

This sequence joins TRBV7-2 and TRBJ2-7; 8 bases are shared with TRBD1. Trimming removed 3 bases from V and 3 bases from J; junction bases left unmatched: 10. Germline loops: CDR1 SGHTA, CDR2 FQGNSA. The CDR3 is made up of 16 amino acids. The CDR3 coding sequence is TGTGCCAGCAGCTTCAGCGGACAGGGCTCCTACTACGAGCAGTACTTC. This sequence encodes CASSFSGQGSYYEQYF.

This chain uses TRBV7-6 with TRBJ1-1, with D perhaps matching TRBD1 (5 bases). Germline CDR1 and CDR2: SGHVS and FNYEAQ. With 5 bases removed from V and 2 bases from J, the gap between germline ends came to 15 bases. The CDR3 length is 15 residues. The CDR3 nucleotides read TGTGCCAGCAGCCCCGGGGGTCGCAGAAACACTGAAGCTTTCTTT. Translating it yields CASSPGGRRNTEAFF.

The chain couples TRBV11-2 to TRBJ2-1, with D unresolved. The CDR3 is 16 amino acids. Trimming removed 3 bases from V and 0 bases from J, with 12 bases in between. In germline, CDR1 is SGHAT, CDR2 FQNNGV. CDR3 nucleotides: TGTGCCAGCAGCTTCTTGCGGATAAGCTCCTACAATGAGCAGTTCTTC. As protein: CASSFLRISSYNEQFF.

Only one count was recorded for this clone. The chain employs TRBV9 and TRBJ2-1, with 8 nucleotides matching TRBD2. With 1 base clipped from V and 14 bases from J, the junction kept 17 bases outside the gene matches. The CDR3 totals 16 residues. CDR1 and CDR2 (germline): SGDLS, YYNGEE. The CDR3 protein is CASSVPDLTGGSREFF. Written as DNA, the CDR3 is TGTGCCAGCAGCGTACCTGACTTGACGGGGGGGAGTCGAGAGTTCTTC.

The CDR3 protein is CASRRQGASDEQYF. CDR3 coding DNA: TGTGCCAGCAGACGACAGGGGGCGAGCGACGAGCAGTACTTC. The chain recombines TRBV2 with TRBJ2-7; 10 nucleotides match TRBD1. This CDR3 spans 14 amino acids. Unmatched junction bases numbered 7, after V lost 6 bases and J lost 5 bases. The V gene's germline CDR1 is SNHLY and CDR2 FYNNEI. The whole variable domain, filled in from reference TRBV2 and TRBJ2-7, reads EPEVTQTPSHQVTQMGQEVILRCVPISNHLYFYWYRQILGQKVEFLVSFYNNEISEKSEIFDDQFSVERPDGSNFTLKIRSTKLEDSAMYFCASRRQGASDEQYFGPGTRLTVT.

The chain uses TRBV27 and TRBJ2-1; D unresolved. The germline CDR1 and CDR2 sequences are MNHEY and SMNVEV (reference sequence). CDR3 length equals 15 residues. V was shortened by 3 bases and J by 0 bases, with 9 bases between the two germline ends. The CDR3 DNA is TGTGCCAGCAGTTTCCCCCGTAGCTCCTACAATGAGCAGTTCTTC. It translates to CASSFPRSSYNEQFF.